This entry is about one T cell receptor (beta chain). This entry comes from a study of lymphopenia after photon versus proton radiotherapy. Using immunoSEQ multiplex PCR, the repertoire was profiled, and TCRdb retains in-frame clones only, with some absent. Of roughly 30,000 clones in the sample, about 87% are singletons; the top ten hold approximately 50%. Germline V gene data show CDR1 as SEHNR and CDR2 as FQNEAQ (reference sequence). Unmatched junction bases numbered 10, after V lost 5 bases and J lost 5 bases. The CDR3 has 15 residues. The chain employs TRBV7-9 and TRBJ1-2; 8 positions match TRBD1. This TCR was sampled from a woman aged 60-70 years with cholangiocarcinoma. Some clones in this sample may be carry-over from other donors' samples. The sequenced sample was peripheral blood, obtained from a patient treated with proton-based radiotherapy. In DNA, the CDR3 is TGTGCCAGCAGCCCCCGGACAGGGACCCAATATGGCTACACCTTC. It specifies CASSPRTGTQYGYTF.